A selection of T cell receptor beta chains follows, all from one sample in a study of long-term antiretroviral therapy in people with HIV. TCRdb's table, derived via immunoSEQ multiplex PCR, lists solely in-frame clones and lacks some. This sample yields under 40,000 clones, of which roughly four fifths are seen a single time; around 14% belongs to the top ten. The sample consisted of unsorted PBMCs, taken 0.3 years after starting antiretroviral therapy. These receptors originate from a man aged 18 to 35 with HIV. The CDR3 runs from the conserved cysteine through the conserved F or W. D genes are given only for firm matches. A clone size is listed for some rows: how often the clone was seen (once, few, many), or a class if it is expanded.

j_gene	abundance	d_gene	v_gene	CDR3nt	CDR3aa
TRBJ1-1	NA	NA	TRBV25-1	TGTGCCAGCAGCCAAGGGAGGGTTGCCACTGAAGCTTTCTTT	CASSQGRVATEAFF
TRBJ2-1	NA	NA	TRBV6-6	TGTGCCAGCAGTTACGATAGGCATGAGCAGTTCTTC	CASSYDRHEQFF
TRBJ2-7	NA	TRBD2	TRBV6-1	TGTGCCAGCAGTGAACCTGGACTCCGGGGGGCCTACGAGCAGTACTTC	CASSEPGLRGAYEQYF
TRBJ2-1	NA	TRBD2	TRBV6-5	TGTGCCAGCAGTTACGGGCGGGAGAGAGATGAGCAGTTCTTC	CASSYGRERDEQFF
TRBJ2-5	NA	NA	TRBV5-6	TGTGCCAGCAGCTTAGGGCGGCTCGGGGCCCAGTACTTC	CASSLGRLGAQYF
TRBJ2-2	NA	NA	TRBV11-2	TGTGCCAGCAGCTTAGTACAGGAGAACACCGGGGAGCTGTTTTTT	CASSLVQENTGELFF
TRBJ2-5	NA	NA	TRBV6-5	TGTGCCAGCAGTTACTCTCAGGAGACCCAGTACTTC	CASSYSQETQYF
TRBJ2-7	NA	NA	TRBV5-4	TGTGCCAGCAGCTCCAACGGGCAGTCTGACTACTACGAGCAGTACTTC	CASSSNGQSDYYEQYF
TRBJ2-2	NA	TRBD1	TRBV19	TGTGCCAGTAGTCCTGGGGACAGGGGCGACACCGGGGAGCTGTTTTTT	CASSPGDRGDTGELFF
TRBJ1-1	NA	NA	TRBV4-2	TGTGCCAGCAGCCAACCGGGACCCCCGGGCACTGAAGCTTTCTTT	CASSQPGPPGTEAFF
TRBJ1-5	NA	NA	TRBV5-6	TGTGCCAGCAGCTTGGTCGGACAACGCAATCAGCCCCAGCATTTT	CASSLVGQRNQPQHF
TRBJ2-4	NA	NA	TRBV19	TGTGCCAGTAGTATCGGGACGGGGGAAAACATTCAGTACTTC	CASSIGTGENIQYF
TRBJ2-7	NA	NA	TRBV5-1	TGCGCCAGCAGCTTGGAAGGGGCCTACGAGCAGTACTTC	CASSLEGAYEQYF
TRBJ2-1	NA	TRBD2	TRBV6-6	TGTGCCAGCAGCAACCCTAGCGGGGGATACAATGAGCAGTTCTTC	CASSNPSGGYNEQFF
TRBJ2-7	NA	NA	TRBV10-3	TGTGCCATCAGGGAAGCCCTAGCGTGGGAGCAGTACTTC	CAIREALAWEQYF
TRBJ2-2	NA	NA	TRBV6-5	TGTGCCAGCCTAGGGGGAAGAACCGGGGAGCTGTTTTTT	CASLGGRTGELFF
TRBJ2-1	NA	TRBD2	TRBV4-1	TGCGCCAGCAGCCAACTCTCGGGAGCGGGAGGGCCTTTCGTGCGTGGTGAGCAGTTCTTC	CASSQLSGAGGPFVRGEQFF
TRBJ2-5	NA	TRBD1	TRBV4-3	TGCGCCAGCAGCCAAAAGATCTTGGGGACAGCTTTCCAAGAGACCCAGTACTTC	CASSQKILGTAFQETQYF
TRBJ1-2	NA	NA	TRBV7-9	TGTGCCAGCAGCTTAGGCTTCGGGACACACTATGGCTACACCTTC	CASSLGFGTHYGYTF
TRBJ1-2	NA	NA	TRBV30	TGTGCCCGGCCTGGGGGGCCCTATGGCTACACCTTC	CARPGGPYGYTF
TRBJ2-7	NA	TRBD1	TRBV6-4	TGTGCCAGCAGTGAAAGGACAGGGGATGGTTACGAGCAGTACTTC	CASSERTGDGYEQYF
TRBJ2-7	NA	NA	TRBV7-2	TGTGCCAGCAGAGGGGGGGGCGGAGCCTACGAGCAGTACTTC	CASRGGGGAYEQYF
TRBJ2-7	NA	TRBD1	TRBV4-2	TGTGCCAGCAGCCAAGATGGGACAGGGGGCTCCTACGAGCAGTACTTC	CASSQDGTGGSYEQYF
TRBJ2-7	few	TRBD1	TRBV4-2	TGTGCCAGCAGCCAAGAAAGGACAGGGGGCGACGAGCAGTACTTC	CASSQERTGGDEQYF
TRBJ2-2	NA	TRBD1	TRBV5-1	TGCGCCAGCAGCATTCCTCCGGGACAGGCGAACACCGGGGAGCTGTTTTTT	CASSIPPGQANTGELFF
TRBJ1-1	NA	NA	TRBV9	TGTGCCAGCAGCCCAGGTGTAGGTTTTACTGAAGCTTTCTTT	CASSPGVGFTEAFF
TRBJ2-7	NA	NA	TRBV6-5	TGTGCCAGCAGTTACTCGATACAGGGAGGAAGGGACGAGCAGTACTTC	CASSYSIQGGRDEQYF
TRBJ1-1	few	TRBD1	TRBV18	TGTGCCAGCTCACCTATAACCTACAGGGGGACGGGTGAAGCTTTCTTT	CASSPITYRGTGEAFF
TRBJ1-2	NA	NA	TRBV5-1	TGCGCCAGCAGCTTGGATGCTGGACGGACCTATGGCTACACCTTC	CASSLDAGRTYGYTF
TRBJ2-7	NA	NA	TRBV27	TGTGCCAGCAGTTCGGGTCTTTACTACGAGCAGTACTTC	CASSSGLYYEQYF
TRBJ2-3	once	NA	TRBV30	TGTGCCTGGAGCATGGGGAGAGATACGCAGTATTTT	CAWSMGRDTQYF
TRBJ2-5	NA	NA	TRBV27	TGTGCCAGCAGTTCCACCCGGGACTCTCCCCAAGAGACCCAGTACTTC	CASSSTRDSPQETQYF
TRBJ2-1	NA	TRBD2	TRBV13	TGTGCCAGCAGCGGGACTAGCGGGGGGGCCCGGTTAAATGAGCAGTTCTTC	CASSGTSGGARLNEQFF
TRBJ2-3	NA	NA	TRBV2	TGTGCCAGCATTACGACAGACTTTCTACACGAGGGTCTCCCAGATACGCAGTATTTT	CASITTDFLHEGLPDTQYF
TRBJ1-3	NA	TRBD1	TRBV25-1	TGTGCCAGCAGTGGACAGGGATATGGTGGAAACACCATATATTTT	CASSGQGYGGNTIYF
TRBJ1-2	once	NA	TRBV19	TGTGCCAGTAGTAGCGCGGGGTTTTACTATGGCTACACCTTC	CASSSAGFYYGYTF
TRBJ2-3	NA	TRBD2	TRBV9	TGTGCCAGCAGCGTGGGACTAGCGGGGGAAACAGATACGCAGTATTTT	CASSVGLAGETDTQYF
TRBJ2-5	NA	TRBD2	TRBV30	TGTGCCTGGATTGGCGGGAGAACCCAAGAGACCCAGTACTTC	CAWIGGRTQETQYF
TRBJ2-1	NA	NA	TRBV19	TGTGCCAGTACAGGGTACAATGAGCAGTTCTTC	CASTGYNEQFF
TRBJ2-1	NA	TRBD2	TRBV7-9	TGTGCCAGCAGCTTGATGGCGGGAGCGGCCAATGAGCAGTTCTTC	CASSLMAGAANEQFF